These 10 T cell receptor beta chains were all obtained from the same sample, sequenced in a study of CD8 T cells in Susac syndrome. Random hexamers primed reverse transcription of roughly 0.5 to 1 ug RNA. Via MiXCR, TCRdb re-called the immunoSEQ multiplex PCR reads, giving one row per CDR3 protein. The sample holds some 150,000 distinct CDR3 sequences, roughly 95% seen once. The sequenced material came from CD4+ T cells from PBMCs. All receptors derive from a human donor in good health.

This sequence joins TRBV20-1 and TRBJ2-7, with 7 bases aligning to TRBD2. Germline V CDR1 and CDR2: DFQATT, SNEGSKA (reference sequence). This CDR3 region has 12 residues. Trimming removed 4 bases from V and 5 bases from J; junction bases left unmatched: 5. The CDR3 coding sequence is TGCAGTGCTACCTCAGGACTAGACGAGCAGTACTTC. Translated, it gives CSATSGLDEQYF.

V usage is TRBV7-9 and J usage is TRBJ2-7; D could derive from TRBD1 or TRBD2 (6 bases each). The germline gives CDR1 SEHNR, CDR2 FQNEAQ (reference sequence). This CDR3 is built from 16 residues. Between the trimmed V and J ends, which lost 5 bases and 0 bases, there was a span of 17 bases. The CDR3 sequence: CASSASWGAYSYEQYF. The DNA for the CDR3 is TGTGCCAGCAGCGCCTCATGGGGGGCGTACTCCTACGAGCAGTACTTC.

This clonotype showed up just once. The V and J genes are TRBV10-3 and TRBJ2-2; D may be TRBD1 (5 bases). V was trimmed by 5 bases and J by 6 bases, leaving 13 bases between them. The CDR3 totals 14 residues. The germline V gene encodes CDR1 ENHRY and CDR2 SYGVKD. The CDR3 coding sequence is TGTGCCATCAGTCCCGACAGATCTGCCGGGGAGCTGTTTTTT. It translates to CAISPDRSAGELFF.

The J gene is TRBJ2-1, the V gene TRBV4-1; a weak D match, TRBD1 (7 bases). Germline V gives CDR1 MGHRA, CDR2 YSYEKL. The CDR3 is made up of 16 amino acids. Between the trimmed V and J ends, which lost 4 bases and 0 bases, there was a span of 13 bases. This chain's CDR3 is CASSPRGASSYNEQFF. In DNA form, the CDR3 reads TGCGCCAGCAGCCCCAGGGGGGCGAGCTCCTACAATGAGCAGTTCTTC.

The CDR3 here is CASSSRDRGPGANVLTF. Written as DNA, the CDR3 is TGTGCCAGCAGCTCACGGGACAGGGGGCCTGGGGCCAACGTCCTGACTTTC. The rearrangement links TRBV9 to TRBJ2-6; TRBD1 agrees at 12 bases. The CDR3 spans 17 residues. Germline V lookup: CDR1 SGDLS, CDR2 YYNGEE. The trim removed 4 bases at V and 2 bases at J, leaving 4 bases unmatched.

The V call is TRBV9, the J call TRBJ1-4; D not certain. The CDR3 runs 14 residues. V lost 2 bases to trimming and J lost 7 bases, with 12 bases between them. Germline V CDR1 and CDR2: SGDLS, YYNGEE. The CDR3 sequence is CASSVSDLGEKLFF. CDR3 bases: TGTGCCAGCAGCGTCTCGGACCTGGGTGAAAAACTGTTTTTT.

This clonotype was seen only once. This sequence joins TRBV14 and TRBJ1-1; TRBD1 matches 8 bases. Per the germline V gene, CDR1 is SGHDN and CDR2 is FVKESK. Germline trimming cut 4 bases from V and 1 base from J; bases unmatched to any gene: 11. The CDR3 is made up of 17 amino acids. The CDR3 loop reads CASSRQRTGRPNTEAFF. CDR3 sequence (DNA): TGTGCCAGCAGCCGACAAAGGACAGGGCGCCCGAACACTGAAGCTTTCTTT.

This clonotype was seen only once. The chain combines TRBV5-1 with TRBJ1-2, with 8 bases fitting TRBD1. CDR3 size: 17 residues. Germline CDR1 and CDR2: SGHRS and YFSETQ. V lost 2 bases and J lost 3; bases outside the gene matches: 12. CDR3 residues: CASSFGTLDREDYGYTF. The CDR3, as DNA: TGCGCCAGCAGCTTTGGGACCCTGGACAGGGAGGACTATGGCTACACCTTC.

The chain combines TRBV3-1 with TRBJ2-5, with TRBD1 matching over 7 bases. Germline trimming cut 4 bases from V and 2 bases from J; bases unmatched to any gene: 4. Per germline, CDR1 LGHDT and CDR2 YNNKEL (reference sequence). The CDR3 spans 14 residues. DNA for the CDR3: TGTGCCAGCAGCCGACAGGGTCTTCAAGAGACCCAGTACTTC. Protein product: CASSRQGLQETQYF.

V is TRBV29-1 and J is TRBJ2-1; no firm D call. The CDR3 contains 11 residues. Per the germline V gene, CDR1 is SQVTM and CDR2 is ANQGSEA. V was clipped by 8 bases and J by 1 base, with 6 bases between them. The CDR3, as DNA: TGCAGCTTTTCTTCCTACAATGAGCAGTTCTTC. It yields the protein CSFSSYNEQFF.